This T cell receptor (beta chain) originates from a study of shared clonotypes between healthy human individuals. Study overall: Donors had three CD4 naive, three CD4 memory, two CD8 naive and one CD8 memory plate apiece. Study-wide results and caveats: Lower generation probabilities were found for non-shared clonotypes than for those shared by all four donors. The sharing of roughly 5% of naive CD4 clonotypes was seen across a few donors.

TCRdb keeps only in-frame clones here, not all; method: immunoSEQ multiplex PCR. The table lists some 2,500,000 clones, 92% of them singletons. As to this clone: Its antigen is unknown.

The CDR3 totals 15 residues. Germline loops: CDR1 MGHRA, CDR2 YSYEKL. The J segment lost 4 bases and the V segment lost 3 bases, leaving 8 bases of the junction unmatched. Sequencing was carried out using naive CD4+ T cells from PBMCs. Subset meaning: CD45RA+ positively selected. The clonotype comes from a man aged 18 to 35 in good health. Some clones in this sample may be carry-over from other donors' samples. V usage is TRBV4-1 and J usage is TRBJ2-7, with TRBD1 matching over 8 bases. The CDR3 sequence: CASSQQGAQMYEQYF. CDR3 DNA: TGCGCCAGCAGCCAGCAGGGGGCGCAGATGTACGAGCAGTACTTC.